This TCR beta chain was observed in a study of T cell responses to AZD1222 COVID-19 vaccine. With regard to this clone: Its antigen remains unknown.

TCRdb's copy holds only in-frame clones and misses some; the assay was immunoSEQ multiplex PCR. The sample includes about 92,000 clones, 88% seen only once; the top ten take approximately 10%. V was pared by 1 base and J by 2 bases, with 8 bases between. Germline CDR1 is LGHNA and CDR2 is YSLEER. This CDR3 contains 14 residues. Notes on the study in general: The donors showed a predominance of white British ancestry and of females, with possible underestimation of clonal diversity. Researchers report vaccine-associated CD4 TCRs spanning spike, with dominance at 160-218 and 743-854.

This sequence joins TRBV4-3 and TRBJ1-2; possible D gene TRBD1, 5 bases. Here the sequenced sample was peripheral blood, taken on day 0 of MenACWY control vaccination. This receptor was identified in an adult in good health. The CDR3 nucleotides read TGCGCCAGCAGCCAAGTAGAGGGGAACTATGGCTACACCTTC. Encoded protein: CASSQVEGNYGYTF.